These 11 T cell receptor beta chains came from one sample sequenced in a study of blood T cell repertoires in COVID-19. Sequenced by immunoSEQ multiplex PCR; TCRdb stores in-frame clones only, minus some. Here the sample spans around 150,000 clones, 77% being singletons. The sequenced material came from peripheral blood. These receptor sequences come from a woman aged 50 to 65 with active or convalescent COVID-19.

The CDR3 loop reads CASSLEGGANTGELFF. CDR3 DNA: TGTGCCAGCAGCTTGGAAGGCGGGGCCAACACCGGGGAGCTGTTTTTT. The genes are TRBV5-4 and TRBJ2-2; D perhaps matches TRBD2 (6 bases). V lost 0 bases and J 2 bases, leaving 11 bases between the germline ends. Germline loops: CDR1 SGHNT, CDR2 YYREEE (reference sequence). The CDR3 is 16 amino acids.

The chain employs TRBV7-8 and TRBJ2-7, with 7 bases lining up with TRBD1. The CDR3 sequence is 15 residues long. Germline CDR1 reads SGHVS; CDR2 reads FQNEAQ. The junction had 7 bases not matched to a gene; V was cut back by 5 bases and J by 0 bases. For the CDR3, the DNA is TGTGCCAGCAGCGCGACAGGGAAATCCTCCTACGAGCAGTACTTC. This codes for CASSATGKSSYEQYF.

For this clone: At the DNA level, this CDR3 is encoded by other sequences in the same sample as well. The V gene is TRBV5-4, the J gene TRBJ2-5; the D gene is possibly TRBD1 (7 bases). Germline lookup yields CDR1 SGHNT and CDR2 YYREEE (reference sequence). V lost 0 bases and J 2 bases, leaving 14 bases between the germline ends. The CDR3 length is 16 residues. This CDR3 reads CASSLDLAGGQETQYF. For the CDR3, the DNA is TGTGCCAGCAGCTTGGATTTGGCAGGGGGGCAAGAGACCCAGTACTTC.

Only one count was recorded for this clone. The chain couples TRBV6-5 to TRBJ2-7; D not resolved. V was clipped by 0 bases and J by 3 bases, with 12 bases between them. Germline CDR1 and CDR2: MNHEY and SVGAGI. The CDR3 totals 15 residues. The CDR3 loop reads CASSYSIGSGYEQYF. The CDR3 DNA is TGTGCCAGCAGTTACTCGATTGGTAGTGGCTACGAGCAGTACTTC.

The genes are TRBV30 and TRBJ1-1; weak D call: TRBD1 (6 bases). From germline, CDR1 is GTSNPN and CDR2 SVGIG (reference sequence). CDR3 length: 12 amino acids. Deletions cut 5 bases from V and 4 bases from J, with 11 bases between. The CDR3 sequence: CAWRQGFTEAFF. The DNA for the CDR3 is TGTGCCTGGCGGCAGGGGTTCACTGAAGCTTTCTTT.

CDR3 region: CASSLAGGRGTDTQYF. In nucleotides, the CDR3 is TGTGCCAGCAGCTTAGCGGGGGGTAGGGGCACAGATACGCAGTATTTT. The chain combines TRBV7-8 with TRBJ2-3; TRBD2 is a possible D gene (6 bases). V dropped 0 bases and J dropped 1 base, with 11 bases sitting between them. Germline CDR1 reads SGHVS; CDR2 reads FQNEAQ. This CDR3 contains 16 residues.

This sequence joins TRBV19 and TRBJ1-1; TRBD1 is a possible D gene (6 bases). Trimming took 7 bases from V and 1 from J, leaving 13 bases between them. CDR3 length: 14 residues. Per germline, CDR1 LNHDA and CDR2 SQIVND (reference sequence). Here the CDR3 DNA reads TGTGCCAGTAAGGAAGGGGGTTCGAACACTGAAGCTTTCTTT. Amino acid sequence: CASKEGGSNTEAFF.

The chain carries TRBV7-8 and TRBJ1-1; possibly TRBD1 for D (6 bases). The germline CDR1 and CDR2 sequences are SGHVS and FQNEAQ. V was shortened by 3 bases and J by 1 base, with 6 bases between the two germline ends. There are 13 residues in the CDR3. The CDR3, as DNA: TGTGCCAGCAGCTTGGGACAGAACACTGAAGCTTTCTTT. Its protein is CASSLGQNTEAFF.

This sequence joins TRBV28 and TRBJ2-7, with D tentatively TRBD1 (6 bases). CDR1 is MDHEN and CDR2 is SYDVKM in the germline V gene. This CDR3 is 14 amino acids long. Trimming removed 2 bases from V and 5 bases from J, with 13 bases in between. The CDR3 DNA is TGTGCCAGCAGTTTAACAGGGAATGAGAACGAGCAGTACTTC. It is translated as CASSLTGNENEQYF.

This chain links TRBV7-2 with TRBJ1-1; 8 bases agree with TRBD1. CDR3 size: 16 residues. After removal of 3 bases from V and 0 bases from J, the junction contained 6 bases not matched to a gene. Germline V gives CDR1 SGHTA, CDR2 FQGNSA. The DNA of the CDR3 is TGTGCCAGCAGCTTCGGGACAGGAAACGTGAACACTGAAGCTTTCTTT. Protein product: CASSFGTGNVNTEAFF.

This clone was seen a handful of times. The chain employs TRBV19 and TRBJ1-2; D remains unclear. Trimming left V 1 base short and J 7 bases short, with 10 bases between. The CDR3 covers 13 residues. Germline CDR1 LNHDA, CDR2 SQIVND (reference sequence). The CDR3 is CASSIGGWTGYTF. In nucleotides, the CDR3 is TGTGCCAGTAGTATAGGCGGGTGGACTGGCTACACCTTC.